This T cell receptor (beta chain) was recorded in a study of identical twins. Study observations and caveats: Clonotypes of the beta chain that were abundant in cord blood carried fewer insertions (memory repertoires showed none). Models predicted less out-of-frame TCR alpha sharing in monozygotic twins than was found.

This clonotype occurred a few times. The antigen is not known. Germline trimming cut 6 bases from V and 6 bases from J; bases unmatched to any gene: 4. The CDR3 consists of 12 residues. Germline lookup yields CDR1 MNHEY and CDR2 SMNVEV (reference sequence). MiXCR was run by TCRdb on the 5' RACE reads, yielding one entry per CDR3 protein. This repertoire shows 500,000 to 550,000 distinct CDR3 sequences, 22% found once; its top ten account for roughly 0.9%. These sequences were also reported in another study, on T cells expressing NK-cell markers. This second report adds: Beta-chain profiling covered CD3+CD56+NKG2C+, CD3+CD56+NKG2C- and CD3+CD56-NKG2C+ sorted subsets. Out of eight donors sequenced, seven tested HCMV-seropositive and the remaining one seronegative.

The chain combines TRBV27 with TRBJ2-7; 8 bases are a match to TRBD2. This clonotype was sampled from a woman aged 18-29 years in good health. Sequencing was done on a sample of CD4+ T cells sorted from blood. CDR3 nucleotides: TGTGCCAGCAGACGAGCGGGGGCCGAGCAGTACTTC. As protein: CASRRAGAEQYF.